A selection of T cell receptor beta chains follows, all from one sample in a study of a mutant IDH1 vaccine in newly diagnosed glioma. These receptors are not linked to any known antigen. Some clones are missing from TCRdb's copy, which holds only in-frame ones; the method was immunoSEQ multiplex PCR. The data show around 40,000 clones, 80% to 85% seen once. Source: PBMCs, taken from a glioma patient whose treatment included an IDH1 peptide vaccine. The receptor set was obtained from a man aged 35-49 years with glioma. CDR3s include the opening cysteine and the closing phenylalanine or tryptophan. A D gene is named only where the DNA matches it firmly. Clone size is given for some rows only: seen once, a few or many times, or a class if the clone is expanded.

D gene | J gene | V gene | clone size | CDR3 DNA | CDR3 protein
- | TRBJ2-3 | TRBV4-1 | - | TGCGCCAGCAGCTCAAGGACTAGCACAGATACGCAGTATTTT | CASSSRTSTDTQYF
TRBD1 | TRBJ1-5 | TRBV19 | - | TGTGCCAGCGATGGGACAGGGGGTTCTTACTTTCAGCCCCAGCATTTT | CASDGTGGSYFQPQHF
TRBD2 | TRBJ2-1 | TRBV29-1 | once | TGCAGCGGCCCAGCGGGACGCGGTGAGCAGTTCTTC | CSGPAGRGEQFF
- | TRBJ1-4 | TRBV15 | - | TGTGCCACCAGCAGACAGGGTAGCATACAGGAAAAACTGTTTTTT | CATSRQGSIQEKLFF
TRBD1 | TRBJ2-5 | TRBV7-8 | once | TGTGCCAGCAGCTCCTCCCGACAGGGGGCGTGGGAGACCCAGTACTTC | CASSSSRQGAWETQYF
TRBD2 | TRBJ2-7 | TRBV11-2 | - | TGTGCCAGCAGCTTTACGGGGGGGTACGAGCAGTACTTC | CASSFTGGYEQYF
- | TRBJ1-4 | TRBV4-3 | - | TGCGCCAGCAGCCAAGAAATGATGCAAGACTCCGAAAAACTGTTTTTT | CASSQEMMQDSEKLFF
TRBD2 | TRBJ2-7 | TRBV28 | - | TGTGCCAGCACCTTAGGGACTAGACGTGGGCTCGAGCAGTACTTC | CASTLGTRRGLEQYF
TRBD1 | TRBJ1-2 | TRBV16 | - | TGTGCCAGCAGATCCGGACAGGGTTATGGCTACACCTTC | CASRSGQGYGYTF
TRBD1 | TRBJ2-7 | TRBV6-5 | - | TGTGCCAGCAGTTACGGGACAGGGGCGTCCTACGAGCAGTACTTC | CASSYGTGASYEQYF
- | TRBJ1-1 | TRBV10-3 | - | TGTGCCATCAGTGGGTCTTGGGAACTTACCGATTCTGAAGCTTTCTTT | CAISGSWELTDSEAFF
TRBD2 | TRBJ2-7 | TRBV20-1 | - | TGCAAACTAGCGGACTCCTACGAGCAGTACTTC | CKLADSYEQYF
- | TRBJ2-5 | TRBV5-5 | - | TGTGCCAGCAGCTTAGGTTGGTCCCAAGAGACCCAGTACTTC | CASSLGWSQETQYF
- | TRBJ2-7 | TRBV6-5 | - | TGTGCCAGCAGTCTCCATCCCGGGGAGACCTACGAGCAGTACTTC | CASSLHPGETYEQYF
- | TRBJ2-1 | TRBV6-5 | - | TGTGCCAGCACAACCTACGGGACTCACAATGAGCAGTTCTTC | CASTTYGTHNEQFF
- | TRBJ2-1 | TRBV9 | - | TGTGCCAGCAGCCTTCGGGGGCGGGGGTCCTACAATGAGCAGTTCTTC | CASSLRGRGSYNEQFF
TRBD1 | TRBJ1-3 | TRBV9 | once | TGTGCCAGCAGCCCTTTCCGAGTGACAGGGGCCCAACTTGGAAACACCATATATTTT | CASSPFRVTGAQLGNTIYF
- | TRBJ2-7 | TRBV4-2 | once | TGTGCCAGCAGCCAAACCGGGAGCTACGAGCAGTACTTC | CASSQTGSYEQYF
- | TRBJ2-7 | TRBV9 | - | TGTGCCAGCAGCGGAGGCGGTACCTACGAGCAGTACTTC | CASSGGGTYEQYF
TRBD1 | TRBJ1-2 | TRBV5-4 | few | TGTGCCAGCAGCCCCCGGGACAGGGCTGGCTACACCTTC | CASSPRDRAGYTF
- | TRBJ2-3 | TRBV9 | - | TGTGCCAGCAGCCTCAGATGGACCCACGGAGCAGATACGCAGTATTTT | CASSLRWTHGADTQYF
- | TRBJ1-5 | TRBV28 | - | TGTGCCAGCAGTTTTGTCCGGAGAAATCAGCCCCAGCATTTT | CASSFVRRNQPQHF
- | TRBJ2-7 | TRBV12-5 | - | TGTGCTAGTGGTGACAGAAGCTCCTACGAGCAGTACTTC | CASGDRSSYEQYF
TRBD2 | TRBJ2-5 | TRBV29-1 | few | TGCAGCGGCCGGTCGGGAGGAGGAGAGACCCAGTACTTC | CSGRSGGGETQYF
- | TRBJ2-6 | TRBV19 | once | TGTGCCAGTAGTATTGAGGGGGCCAACGTCCTGACTTTC | CASSIEGANVLTF
- | TRBJ1-5 | TRBV27 | - | TGTGCCAGCAGTTTACGGCAGAATCAGCCCCAGCATTTT | CASSLRQNQPQHF
TRBD2 | TRBJ2-2 | TRBV14 | medium-sized | TGTGCCAGCAGCCACCTAGCGGGAGCGAACACCGGGGAGCTGTTTTTT | CASSHLAGANTGELFF
- | TRBJ2-6 | TRBV5-6 | few | TGTGCCAGCAGCCCCAGTTCTGGGGCCAACGTCCTGACTTTC | CASSPSSGANVLTF
- | TRBJ2-5 | TRBV15 | - | TGTGCCACCAGCAGAGAACAGGGAGTGAGAGAGACCCAGTACTTC | CATSREQGVRETQYF